The 12 T cell receptor beta chains given below trace back to one sample, sequenced in a study of blood T cell repertoires in COVID-19. Sequencing was performed with immunoSEQ multiplex PCR; in TCRdb, only in-frame clones are kept and a portion is missing. The profile covers about 140,000 clones, with just under 90% appearing a single time and approximately 9.9% taken by the ten largest. Sequencing was performed on peripheral blood. The receptors originated from an elderly woman with acute or convalescent COVID-19.

This clone was found once. J is TRBJ1-2 and V is TRBV3-1 (or the pseudogene TRBV3-2), with D perhaps TRBD1 (5 bases). In germline, CDR1 is LGHDT, CDR2 YNNKEL (reference sequence). CDR3 length: 15 amino acids. The ends were cut back, 0 bases at V and 4 bases at J, with 12 bases in the middle. CDR3 loop: CASSQDGWQGYGYTF. The CDR3, as DNA: TGTGCCAGCAGCCAAGATGGATGGCAGGGCTATGGCTACACCTTC.

The chain uses TRBV3-1 (or the pseudogene TRBV3-2) and TRBJ1-1, with 7 bases fitting TRBD1. V shed 1 base and J 4 bases; nucleotides not matched to a gene: 3. From germline, CDR1 is LGHDT and CDR2 YNNKEL (reference sequence). CDR3 size: 14 residues. This CDR3 reads CASSQAGQATEAFF. The CDR3 DNA reads as TGTGCCAGCAGCCAAGCCGGACAGGCCACTGAAGCTTTCTTT.

In its sample, this clone was seen once. This sequence joins TRBV11-3 and TRBJ2-5, with 8 bases that match TRBD2. The J segment lost 2 bases and the V segment lost 3 bases, leaving 8 bases of the junction unmatched. Germline CDR1 and CDR2: SGHNT and YENEEA. CDR3 length: 16 amino acids. CDR3 residues: CASSLGLGLGQETQYF. The DNA of the CDR3 is TGTGCCAGCAGCTTGGGTTTGGGACTAGGGCAAGAGACCCAGTACTTC.

Concerning this clone itself: One junction end does not reproduce the germline sequence, and a read error may be involved. The V call is TRBV7-7, the J call TRBJ1-1; D gene ambiguous. CDR3 length: 13 residues. Germline CDR1 and CDR2: SSHAT and FNYEAQ (reference sequence). In DNA, the CDR3 is TGTGCTAGCAGCCGAGATGTGAACACTGAAGCTTTCTTT. Translated: CASSRDVNTEAFF.

The J gene is TRBJ1-2, the V gene TRBV5-6; D perhaps matches TRBD1 (6 bases). This CDR3 region has 13 residues. V was cut by 4 bases and J by 6 bases, with 13 bases left in between. Germline CDR1 SGHDT, CDR2 YYEEEE. The chain's CDR3 is CASSLTGIDGYTF. The CDR3 DNA follows: TGTGCCAGCAGCCTCACAGGGATCGATGGCTACACCTTC.

The chain couples TRBV5-1 to TRBJ2-3; weak D call: TRBD1 (6 bases). The V gene's germline CDR1 is SGHRS and CDR2 YFSETQ. V was trimmed by 3 bases and J by 3 bases, leaving 17 bases between them. CDR3 length equals 16 residues. The CDR3 sequence: CASSSNPQGRTDTQYF. CDR3 bases: TGCGCCAGCAGCTCTAACCCACAGGGCCGGACAGATACGCAGTATTTT.

The rearrangement links TRBV7-2 to TRBJ1-2; maybe TRBD1 (6 bases). The germline V and J ends were trimmed by 1 base and 7 bases, with 19 bases remaining between them. This CDR3 is 16 amino acids long. CDR1 is SGHTA, CDR2 FQGNSA, per germline. This chain's CDR3 is CASSLEGQGFLGGYTF. The CDR3 DNA reads TGTGCCAGCAGCTTAGAAGGCCAGGGGTTCCTTGGTGGCTACACCTTC.

This clone was counted once. The chain links TRBV10-2 to TRBJ2-2; 15 nucleotides line up with TRBD2. This CDR3 is built from 20 residues. V shed 2 bases and J 4 bases; nucleotides not matched to a gene: 11. Germline V gene sequence: CDR1 WSHSY, CDR2 SAAADI. This CDR3 reads CASSEAGLAGGERGTGELFF. CDR3 nucleotide sequence: TGCGCCAGCAGTGAGGCGGGACTAGCGGGGGGCGAGCGGGGCACCGGGGAGCTGTTTTTT.

The chain employs TRBV30 and TRBJ1-5, with D possibly being TRBD1 (6 bases). Trimming took 0 bases from V and 6 from J, leaving 15 bases between them. There are 15 residues in the CDR3. The germline gives CDR1 GTSNPN, CDR2 SVGIG (reference sequence). The CDR3 nucleotides are TGTGCCTGGAGTGTAAGGACAGTTCGTCGTCAGCCCCAGCATTTT. As protein: CAWSVRTVRRQPQHF. The full variable domain, with the rest looked up from reference TRBV30 and TRBJ1-5, is SQTIHQWPATLVQPVGSPLSLECTVEGTSNPNLYWYRQAAGRGLQLLFYSVGIGQISSEVPQNLSASRPQDRQFILSSKKLLLSDSGFYLCAWSVRTVRRQPQHFGDGTRLSIL.

V and J are TRBV20-1 and TRBJ1-1; D not resolved. CDR3 length: 9 amino acids. The germline V gene encodes CDR1 DFQATT and CDR2 SNEGSKA (reference sequence). Trimming stripped 6 bases from V and 8 bases from J, with 7 bases between. DNA of the CDR3: TGCAGTGCCACAAACGAAGCTTTCTTT. This encodes CSATNEAFF.

The rearrangement joins TRBV19 to TRBJ2-1; D call uncertain. CDR1 is LNHDA and CDR2 is SQIVND in the germline V gene (reference sequence). The CDR3 consists of 13 residues. V was cut by 3 bases and J by 3 bases, with 6 bases left in between. Here the CDR3 reads CASSIGVYNEQFF. The CDR3 region has the DNA TGTGCCAGTAGTATTGGAGTCTACAATGAGCAGTTCTTC.

The chain combines TRBV24-1 with TRBJ2-5; 7 bases match TRBD2. The germline V gene encodes CDR1 KGHDR and CDR2 SFDVKD. This CDR3 has 15 residues. The junction had 4 bases not matched to a gene; V was cut back by 3 bases and J by 1 base. This CDR3 reads CATSDPRTSQETQYF. The CDR3 coding sequence is TGTGCCACCAGTGATCCACGGACTAGCCAAGAGACCCAGTACTTC.